One sample yielded the 31 T cell receptor beta chains listed below, sequenced in a study of cytomegalovirus exposure and HLA in healthy donors. Both 60 Vbeta primers and 13 Jbeta primers went into the PCR. The repertoire was sequenced with immunoSEQ multiplex PCR; TCRdb's copy has only in-frame clones and lacks some. The sample yields approximately 180,000 clones, roughly 70% seen once. The sequenced material came from PBMCs. The receptors originated from a woman in her 30s in good health and CMV-seronegative.

This sequence joins TRBV9 and TRBJ2-1; TRBD2 is a possible D gene (6 bases). This CDR3 contains 16 residues. Germline loops: CDR1 SGDLS, CDR2 YYNGEE. Trimming took off 2 bases at V and 2 bases at J, with 14 bases between the two ends. The CDR3 protein is CASSVRGTATYNEQFF. CDR3 coding DNA: TGTGCCAGCAGCGTGCGGGGAACTGCCACCTACAATGAGCAGTTCTTC.

A few counts support this clone. CDR3 DNA: TGTGCCAGTAGTACGCCCCGGGACACTAAAAACATTCAGTACTTC. Its protein product is CASSTPRDTKNIQYF. V and J are TRBV19 and TRBJ2-4; the D gene is possibly TRBD1 (6 bases). In germline, CDR1 is LNHDA, CDR2 SQIVND (reference sequence). The length of the CDR3 is 15 residues. V lost 4 bases to trimming and J lost 4 bases, with 14 bases between them.

The CDR3 loop is CASSDRGTDTQYF. CDR3 DNA: TGTGCCAGCAGTGACAGGGGCACAGATACGCAGTATTTT. The rearrangement uses TRBV6-5 and TRBJ2-3; TRBD1 matches 7 bases. This CDR3 spans 13 amino acids. The V gene's germline CDR1 is MNHEY and CDR2 SVGAGI. V shed 5 bases, J shed 1 base, and the junction held 0 bases outside the gene matches.

For this clone: Compared with germline, one end of the junction differs, possibly owing to a read error. V and J are TRBV7-7 and TRBJ2-5; 9 bases match TRBD1. The CDR3 spans 19 residues. Germline lookup yields CDR1 SSHAT and CDR2 FNYEAQ (reference sequence). CDR3 residues: CASSLEDRGGYAGQETQYF. CDR3 DNA: TGTGCTAGCAGCTTAGAGGACAGGGGCGGCTATGCGGGACAAGAGACCCAGTACTTC.

In its sample, this clone was seen a few times. This chain links TRBV25-1 with TRBJ2-1, with TRBD2 matching over 8 bases. V shed 5 bases and J 2 bases; nucleotides not matched to a gene: 2. This CDR3 region has 14 residues. Germline values: CDR1 MGHDK, CDR2 SYGVNS. In DNA, the CDR3 is TGTGCCAGCAGTTTAGCGGGGCCCTACAATGAGCAGTTCTTC. This translates into CASSLAGPYNEQFF.

This clone showed up just once. This chain uses TRBV9 with TRBJ1-4, with TRBD1 as a possible D gene (5 bases). V lost 3 bases to trimming and J lost 11 bases, with 8 bases between them. CDR3 size: 11 residues. The germline V gene has CDR1 SGDLS and CDR2 YYNGEE. This chain's CDR3 is CASSGEGKLFF. CDR3 coding DNA: TGTGCCAGCAGCGGGGAGGGGAAACTGTTTTTT. The complete variable domain, with remaining parts taken from reference TRBV9 and TRBJ1-4, reads DSGVTQTPKHLITATGQRVTLRCSPRSGDLSVYWYQQSLDQGLQFLIQYYNGEERAKGNILERFSAQQFPDLHSELNLSSLELGDSALYFCASSGEGKLFFGSGTQLSVL.

This clone was seen only a few times. The genes are TRBV29-1 and TRBJ1-1, with D tentatively TRBD1 (5 bases). The CDR3 sequence is 13 residues long. The ends were cut back, 3 bases at V and 9 bases at J, with 17 bases in the middle. The germline CDR1 and CDR2 sequences are SQVTM and ANQGSEA. CDR3 residues: CSVEPRGRGKAFF. In nucleotides, the CDR3 is TGCAGCGTTGAGCCCCGAGGAAGGGGTAAAGCTTTCTTT.

Concerning this clone: This specimen includes other DNA sequences encoding the same CDR3. This rearrangement joins TRBV5-1 to TRBJ2-5; the match to TRBD2 covers 7 bases. Per the germline V gene, CDR1 is SGHRS and CDR2 is YFSETQ. This CDR3 spans 15 amino acids. With 4 bases clipped from V and 2 bases from J, the junction kept 8 bases outside the gene matches. This CDR3 reads CASSPGGGRQETQYF. CDR3 bases: TGCGCCAGCAGCCCTGGGGGGGGGAGACAAGAGACCCAGTACTTC.

This clone turned up a few times. V and J are TRBV5-1 and TRBJ2-7, with 8 nucleotides matching TRBD1. This CDR3 spans 15 amino acids. Germline CDR1 is SGHRS and CDR2 is YFSETQ. J was trimmed by 2 bases and V by 2 bases; bases with no gene match: 6. CDR3 in amino acids: CASSFDRGMTYEQYF. The CDR3 region has the DNA TGCGCCAGCAGCTTCGACAGGGGAATGACCTACGAGCAGTACTTC. Drawing the rest from reference TRBV5-1 and TRBJ2-7, the complete variable domain is KAGVTQTPRYLIKTRGQQVTLSCSPISGHRSVSWYQQTPGQGLQFLFEYFSETQRNKGNFPGRFSGRQFSNSRSEMNVSTLELGDSALYLCASSFDRGMTYEQYFGPGTRLTVT.

V is TRBV5-6 and J is TRBJ1-1; D is perhaps TRBD1 (5 bases). This CDR3 spans 12 amino acids. Germline CDR1 and CDR2: SGHDT and YYEEEE. V shed 1 base and J shed 7 bases, with 8 bases lying between them. The CDR3 region has the DNA TGTGCCAGCAGCTTGTGGACACTTGAAGCTTTCTTT. Translated, it gives CASSLWTLEAFF.

The rearrangement links TRBV7-2 to TRBJ2-5; 10 bases are shared with TRBD2. The V segment lost 1 base and the J segment 1 base; nucleotides outside the gene matches: 9. CDR1 is SGHTA, CDR2 FQGNSA, per germline. This CDR3 spans 18 amino acids. CDR3 protein: CASSLVSLASGGQETQYF. CDR3 DNA: TGTGCCAGCAGCTTAGTTAGTCTGGCTAGCGGGGGCCAAGAGACCCAGTACTTC.

J is TRBJ1-3 and V is TRBV5-1; 10 bases map to TRBD1. CDR3 length: 16 amino acids. The germline gives CDR1 SGHRS, CDR2 YFSETQ. V lost 2 bases to trimming and J lost 1 base; unmatched junction nucleotides: 3. The CDR3 protein is CASSLGTGASGNTIYF. The CDR3 DNA reads TGCGCCAGCAGCTTAGGGACAGGGGCTTCTGGAAACACCATATATTTT.

J is TRBJ2-4 and V is TRBV7-9; D is uncertain. The V gene lost 3 bases and the J gene lost 6 bases, with 3 bases spanning the gap. Germline values: CDR1 SEHNR, CDR2 FQNEAQ (reference sequence). The CDR3 runs to 11 residues. CDR3 coding DNA: TGTGCCAGCAGCTTTAGAAACATTCAGTACTTC. Translation gives CASSFRNIQYF.

The chain carries TRBV30 and TRBJ1-5; TRBD1 agrees at 7 bases. V trimming: 1 base; J trimming: 3 bases; junction bases outside the gene matches: 12. This CDR3 comprises 17 residues. CDR1 and CDR2 from the germline V gene are GTSNPN and SVGIG (reference sequence). Written as DNA, the CDR3 is TGTGCCTGGAGTGCCCCCAACAGGGGCAGAACCAATCAGCCCCAGCATTTT. Encoded protein: CAWSAPNRGRTNQPQHF.

This clone occurred once. The chain links TRBV27 to TRBJ2-3, with D unresolved. CDR3 length: 14 amino acids. Germline CDR1 is MNHEY and CDR2 is SMNVEV (reference sequence). Between the trimmed V and J ends, which lost 0 bases and 0 bases, there was a span of 4 bases. CDR3 amino acids: CASSLSRSTDTQYF. The CDR3 DNA reads TGTGCCAGCAGTTTATCCCGTAGCACAGATACGCAGTATTTT.

The chain combines TRBV4-1 with TRBJ2-1; 14 nucleotides align to TRBD2. Trimming took 5 bases from V and 2 from J; bases not matched to a gene: 14. The germline gives CDR1 MGHRA, CDR2 YSYEKL. The CDR3 covers 20 residues. The DNA for the CDR3 is TGCGCCAGCAGCAACTCCAGACTAGCGGGGGGGCTTGGGACCTACAATGAGCAGTTCTTC. As protein: CASSNSRLAGGLGTYNEQFF.

This chain links TRBV7-3 with TRBJ1-6; 9 bases line up with TRBD1. Germline loops: CDR1 SGHTA, CDR2 FQGTGA. The CDR3 has 17 residues. V shed 5 bases and J 6 bases; nucleotides not matched to a gene: 11. The CDR3 DNA follows: TGTGCCAGCAGCCCCAGGACAGGGGCCGCTCTTAATTCACCCCTCCACTTT. The encoded protein is CASSPRTGAALNSPLHF. Complete variable domain (other parts from reference TRBV7-3 and TRBJ1-6): GAGVSQTPSNKVTEKGKYVELRCDPISGHTALYWYRQSLGQGPEFLIYFQGTGAADDSGLPNDRFFAVRPEGSVSTLKIQRTERGDSAVYLCASSPRTGAALNSPLHFGNGTRLTVT.

This clone showed up just a few times. The chain is built from TRBV4-3 and TRBJ2-3; D call uncertain. With 1 base removed from V and 4 bases from J, the gap between germline ends came to 9 bases. Per germline, CDR1 LGHNA and CDR2 YSLEER. The CDR3 totals 14 residues. CDR3 bases: TGCGCCAGCAGCCAAGGAGTAGTAGCAGATACGCAGTATTTT. Encoded protein: CASSQGVVADTQYF.

The V gene is TRBV6-5, the J gene TRBJ1-4, with D maybe TRBD1 (6 bases). The germline gives CDR1 MNHEY, CDR2 SVGAGI. The V and J ends lost 7 bases and 8 bases respectively, with 14 bases between them. The CDR3 consists of 13 residues. The CDR3 reads CASKGRGGEKLFF. CDR3 DNA: TGTGCCAGCAAGGGCAGGGGAGGGGAAAAACTGTTTTTT.

The rearrangement joins TRBV15 to TRBJ1-4; no clear D gene. V gave up 4 bases and J gave up 8 bases, with 17 bases separating them. The germline gives CDR1 LNHNV, CDR2 YYDKDF (reference sequence). The CDR3 is made up of 15 amino acids. The CDR3 sequence: CATSKVLMRAEKLFF. DNA for the CDR3: TGTGCCACCAGCAAGGTATTGATGAGGGCGGAAAAACTGTTTTTT.

This clone was observed a single time. The chain joins TRBV6-5 to TRBJ2-1, with 8 bases aligning to TRBD2. The V gene's germline CDR1 is MNHEY and CDR2 SVGAGI. V dropped 0 bases and J dropped 8; count of bases not matched to a gene: 6. The CDR3 length is 15 residues. CDR3 nucleotides: TGTGCCAGCAGTTACTCGACCGGGAGGGTTCATGAGCAGTTCTTC. Translation: CASSYSTGRVHEQFF.

In this sample, this clone turned up a few times. The genes are TRBV2 and TRBJ1-1, with D perhaps matching TRBD1 (5 bases). The CDR3 extends over 15 amino acids. CDR1 SNHLY and CDR2 FYNNEI come from the germline V gene. V lost 1 base and J 1 base, leaving 10 bases between the germline ends. The CDR3 protein is CASSEVGGSNTEAFF. DNA for the CDR3: TGTGCCAGCAGTGAAGTGGGGGGATCGAACACTGAAGCTTTCTTT. Based on the CDR3 plus reference TRBV2 and TRBJ1-1, the full variable domain is EPEVTQTPSHQVTQMGQEVILRCVPISNHLYFYWYRQILGQKVEFLVSFYNNEISEKSEIFDDQFSVERPDGSNFTLKIRSTKLEDSAMYFCASSEVGGSNTEAFFGQGTRLTVV.

V usage is TRBV4-2 and J usage is TRBJ2-3, with TRBD2 identical over 9 bases. J lost 2 bases, V lost 1 base, and 1 base had no gene match. There are 15 residues in the CDR3. In germline, CDR1 is LGHNA, CDR2 YNFKEQ. The CDR3 DNA follows: TGTGCCAGCAGCCAAGGACTAGCGGACACAGATACGCAGTATTTT. It translates to CASSQGLADTDTQYF.

This rearrangement joins TRBV6-1 to TRBJ2-7; D may be TRBD2 (7 bases). Germline-derived CDR1 and CDR2 are MNHNS and SASEGT. The CDR3 extends over 14 amino acids. V gave up 7 bases and J gave up 5 bases, with 18 bases separating them. In DNA form, the CDR3 reads TGTGCCAGCAACCCCTCGTGGGGGGGCAACGAGCAGTACTTC. This codes for CASNPSWGGNEQYF.

The gene calls are TRBV7-9 and TRBJ1-4, with a possible D match to TRBD1 (5 bases). Trimming removed 5 bases at V and 4 bases at J, with 17 bases between. The length of the CDR3 is 16 residues. Germline V gives CDR1 SEHNR, CDR2 FQNEAQ (reference sequence). CDR3 protein: CASSPRTTEDNEKLFF. CDR3 DNA sequence: TGTGCCAGCAGCCCAAGGACGACAGAAGATAATGAAAAACTGTTTTTT.

This clone has just a few counts. The rearrangement links TRBV7-2 to TRBJ1-5; 7 positions agree with TRBD1. The CDR3 covers 16 residues. Germline V gene sequence: CDR1 SGHTA, CDR2 FQGNSA. V lost 1 base to trimming and J lost 3 bases; unmatched junction nucleotides: 6. The CDR3 here is CASSLGSDRVNQPQHF. For the CDR3, the DNA is TGTGCCAGCAGCTTAGGATCCGACAGGGTCAATCAGCCCCAGCATTTT.

This chain joins TRBV2 and TRBJ1-5; D perhaps matches TRBD1 (6 bases). This CDR3 region has 17 residues. The germline V and J ends were trimmed by 6 bases and 7 bases, with 25 bases remaining between them. Per germline, CDR1 SNHLY and CDR2 FYNNEI. CDR3 sequence: CASRSHFEAGGQQPQHF. CDR3 in DNA: TGTGCCAGCAGGAGCCACTTTGAGGCGGGGGGCCAGCAGCCCCAGCATTTT.

The J gene is TRBJ1-1, the V gene TRBV9; 7 nucleotides agree with TRBD1. Germline CDR1 and CDR2: SGDLS and YYNGEE. V trimming: 5 bases; J trimming: 4 bases; junction bases outside the gene matches: 5. The CDR3 consists of 13 residues. The CDR3 DNA is TGTGCCAGCAGTCTTGACAGGGCCACTGAAGCTTTCTTT. Translating gives CASSLDRATEAFF.

The rearrangement links TRBV6-4 to TRBJ1-6, with D possibly being TRBD1 (6 bases). Germline lookup yields CDR1 MRHNA and CDR2 SNTAGT. Trimming stripped 3 bases from V and 7 bases from J, with 10 bases between. The CDR3 sequence is 14 residues long. The CDR3 bases are TGTGCCAGCAGTGAGATACAGGGCAATTCACCCCTCCACTTT. Its translation: CASSEIQGNSPLHF.

J is TRBJ2-1 and V is TRBV5-4; TRBD1 matches 8 bases. V lost 0 bases and J lost 4; bases outside the gene matches: 3. CDR1 is SGHNT, CDR2 YYREEE, per germline (reference sequence). The CDR3 spans 15 residues. The CDR3 reads CASSLEGQAYNEQFF. The CDR3 region has the DNA TGTGCCAGCAGCTTGGAGGGACAGGCTTACAATGAGCAGTTCTTC.

The chain uses TRBV7-6 and TRBJ1-3; D might be TRBD1 (6 bases). V lost 1 base and J 3 bases, leaving 16 bases between the germline ends. From germline, CDR1 is SGHVS and CDR2 FNYEAQ. The CDR3 sequence is 17 residues long. The DNA of the CDR3 is TGTGCCAGCAGCTTAGGTCCCCGGGGGGGGCGTGGAAACACCATATATTTT. The encoded protein is CASSLGPRGGRGNTIYF. The full variable domain, in which reference TRBV7-6 and TRBJ1-3 provide the parts outside the CDR3, is GAGVSQSPRYKVTKRGQDVALRCDPISGHVSLYWYRQALGQGPEFLTYFNYEAQQDKSGLPNDRFSAERPEGSISTLTIQRTEQRDSAMYRCASSLGPRGGRGNTIYFGEGSWLTVV.